This T cell receptor beta chain is from a study of read filtering for tumor transcriptome and immune sequencing (dated by TCRdb to about 2020). For the wider study: Of the patients in the cohort, about 17 were male and approximately 15 were female, and their mean age was 65.9 years, with a range of about 40 to 85. By revised international staging, roughly 8 patients were R-ISS I, 16 were R-ISS II and 7 were R-ISS III. Whole-transcriptome libraries were prepared with the TruSeq RNA Access Library Prep Kit after DNase treatment. TCR-region mapped reads per sample ranged from about 4.05 to 11 million with IR-seq versus only 85 to 1273 with RNA-seq. Using the same bone marrow samples, the study ran both targeted immune repertoire sequencing and bulk whole-transcriptome sequencing and then compared the TCR repertoires from each method. One of the main goals was to work out a read-filtering strategy for immune repertoire data, in particular whether clonotypes backed by only a single read should be removed. Overall study outcomes, separate from this receptor: The correlation between IR-seq and RNA-seq shared clonotype proportions was increased by removal of single-read clonotypes. Single-read clonotypes made up around 82% of clonotypes but only 3.5% to 4% of total reads in IR-seq, compared with 65% to 75% of clonotypes and roughly 45% of reads in RNA-seq. Rather than purified T cells, the sorted CD138-negative fraction was a mixed bone marrow immune population. Clonotypes were captured by IR-seq at much higher depth and more reliably than by RNA-seq, and smaller IR-seq throughput was sufficient for identification of most shared clonotypes.

There are 15 amino acids in the CDR3, from cysteine to phenylalanine inclusive. Only the CDR3 region is kept as DNA, spanning 45 bases read in frame from base 1. V sheds 5 bases and J sheds 0 bases, leaving 13 bases between their ends. Sequences SGHTA (CDR1) and FQGNSA (CDR2) are obtained from the germline V gene. Bone marrow was sampled from every patient at the time of active disease. Ficoll-Hypaque density gradient centrifugation was used to isolate the bone marrow mononuclear cells. CD138-negative cells were obtained by negative selection after labeling with CD138 magnetic microbeads on a MACS separator, removing myeloma plasma cells. The purity of the isolated cells was checked by flow cytometry with CD138 antibodies on an Attune NxT. TRIzol reagent was used to extract total RNA, which was then quantified with a NanoDrop spectrophotometer. Paired RNA-seq and IR-seq were performed on the CD138-negative bone marrow sample of each patient.

This clonotype appeared many times. It lacks a known antigen. No clone much larger than this one lies a single base away; base qualities are absent. TCR libraries were built from 400 ng RNA with the Immunoverse kit, using molecular barcoded adaptors covering alpha/delta and beta/gamma chains. TCR library preparation was performed with the same RNA that was used for transcriptome sequencing. Sequencing of TCR libraries was carried out on an Illumina HiSeq 4000 with 2 x 150 cycles. The authors' pipeline ran thus. MiXCR aligned TCR reads to human V, D, J and C references and assembled the aligned reads into CDR3 clonotypes, with quality filtering and error correction included. Clonotype counts and gene usage diversity were analyzed with the tcR package in R. For inspection of raw mapping reads, RNA-seq reads were mapped by STAR aligner version 2.5.3a onto GRCh37 of the human genome. To test the effect of sequencing depth on detected clonotypes, IR-seq fastq files were randomly downsampled using Seqtk 1.3. Through fastp at Q25 and MiXCR, TCRdb rebuilt clones from the public reads, retaining in-frame beta chains. Each CDR3 protein appears once, grouped with its most common genes and DNA. The V and J calls shown here were made by TCRdb, not taken from the authors' results. In this sample the table shows approximately 61,000 distinct CDR3 sequences, approximately 19% of which occur a single time. About an eighth of the sample belongs to the ten largest clones.

The TCR comes from a donor aged 40 or older with multiple myeloma. The chain was built from TRBV7-2 and TRBJ2-5; the D gene is possibly TRBD1, with 6 bases matching. The sequenced sample was a population of CD138-negative cells sorted from bone marrow. This specimen's cell subset or site label, interpreted: bone marrow mononuclear cells depleted of CD138+ plasma/myeloma cells by negative magnetic selection. The sequence in DNA is TGTGCCAGCAGCCCCCAGACAGGTCACCAAGAGACCCAGTACTTC. Its translation is CASSPQTGHQETQYF.